This T cell receptor (beta chain) was identified during a study of T cell responses to AZD1222 COVID-19 vaccine. Study-level findings and limits: Spike as a whole was targeted by vaccine-associated CD4 TCRs, dominant at 160-218 and 743-854. Repertoires were obtained only post-peak T cell response.

Germline lookup yields CDR1 GTSNPN and CDR2 SVGIG (reference sequence). V was clipped by 2 bases and J by 2 bases, with 13 bases between them. This CDR3 is 15 amino acids long. Using immunoSEQ multiplex PCR, the repertoire was profiled, and TCRdb retains in-frame clones only, with some absent. This sample has some 22,000 clones, with around 82% found just once. In the case of this clone: Its target is unknown.

This TCR was sampled from an adult in good health. The sequenced sample was peripheral blood, obtained on day 0 of AZD1222 vaccination. The chain combines TRBV30 with TRBJ1-5, with D unresolved. This CDR3 reads CAWSSPGPRNQPQHF. The CDR3 nucleotides read TGTGCCTGGAGTTCACCCGGACCACGCAATCAGCCCCAGCATTTT.